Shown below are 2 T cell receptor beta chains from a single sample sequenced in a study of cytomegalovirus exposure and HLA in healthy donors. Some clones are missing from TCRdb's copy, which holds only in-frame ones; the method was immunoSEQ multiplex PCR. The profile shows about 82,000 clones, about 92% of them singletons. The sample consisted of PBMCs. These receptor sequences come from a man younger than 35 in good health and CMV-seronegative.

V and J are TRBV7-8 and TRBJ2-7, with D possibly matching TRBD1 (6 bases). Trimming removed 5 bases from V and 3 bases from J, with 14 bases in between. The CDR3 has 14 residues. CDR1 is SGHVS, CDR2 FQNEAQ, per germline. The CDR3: CASSTRTALYEQYF. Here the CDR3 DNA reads TGTGCCAGCAGCACTCGGACAGCCCTCTACGAGCAGTACTTC. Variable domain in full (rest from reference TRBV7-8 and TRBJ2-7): GAGVSQSPRYKVAKRGQDVALRCDPISGHVSLFWYQQALGQGPEFLTYFQNEAQLDKSGLPSDRFFAERPEGSVSTLKIQRTQQEDSAVYLCASSTRTALYEQYFGPGTRLTVT.

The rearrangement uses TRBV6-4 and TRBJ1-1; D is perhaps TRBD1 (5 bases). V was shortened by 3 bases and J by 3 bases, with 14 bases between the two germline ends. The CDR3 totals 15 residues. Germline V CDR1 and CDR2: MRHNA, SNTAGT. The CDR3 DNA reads TGTGCCAGCAGTGAAATGCCGGGAGGGGACACTGAAGCTTTCTTT. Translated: CASSEMPGGDTEAFF.